This T cell receptor beta chain was obtained from a study of shared T cell receptors in the human thymus. The assay was immunoSEQ multiplex PCR, and TCRdb's table has in-frame clones only and misses some. The data contain roughly 550,000 clones, more than 75% of them seen just once; the ten biggest clones take up roughly 0.013%. The sample also formed part of further work on human thymus T cells. That investigation notes: The source of the thymus tissue was resections taken during corrective heart surgery. Thymic and blood repertoires appeared to display a bias in their usage of V and J genes. Reports from related research described highly overlapping thymic repertoires among unrelated individuals.

This clonotype was obtained from a boy in the first two years of life with a congenital heart defect. Material: thymocytes.

For the CDR3, the DNA is TGCGCCAGCAGCCCGCTGGCGGGAGTCGCTGCCAAAAACATTCAGTACTTC. It is translated as CASSPLAGVAAKNIQYF. The chain joins TRBV5-1 to TRBJ2-4, with 7 positions matching TRBD2. This CDR3 spans 17 amino acids. V was clipped by 4 bases and J by 1 base; unmatched bases: 11. Germline V gene data show CDR1 as SGHRS and CDR2 as YFSETQ.